This note documents a single TCR beta chain sequence. The data were obtained in a study of technical replicates of blood from a handful of donors. Method: immunoSEQ multiplex PCR; TCRdb's copy keeps in-frame clones and lacks some. Among tens of thousands of clones listed, nearly 98% were seen once. Per the germline V gene, CDR1 is SQVTM and CDR2 is ANQGSEA. Trimming removed 6 bases from V and 0 bases from J, with 6 bases in between. CDR3 length equals 12 residues. V and J are TRBV29-1 and TRBJ2-1; no reliable D call. The origin of this receptor is a human donor in good health. Material: T cells isolated from PBMCs. The DNA of the CDR3 is TGCAGCGTCGGGTACTCCTACAATGAGCAGTTCTTC. Its protein is CSVGYSYNEQFF.